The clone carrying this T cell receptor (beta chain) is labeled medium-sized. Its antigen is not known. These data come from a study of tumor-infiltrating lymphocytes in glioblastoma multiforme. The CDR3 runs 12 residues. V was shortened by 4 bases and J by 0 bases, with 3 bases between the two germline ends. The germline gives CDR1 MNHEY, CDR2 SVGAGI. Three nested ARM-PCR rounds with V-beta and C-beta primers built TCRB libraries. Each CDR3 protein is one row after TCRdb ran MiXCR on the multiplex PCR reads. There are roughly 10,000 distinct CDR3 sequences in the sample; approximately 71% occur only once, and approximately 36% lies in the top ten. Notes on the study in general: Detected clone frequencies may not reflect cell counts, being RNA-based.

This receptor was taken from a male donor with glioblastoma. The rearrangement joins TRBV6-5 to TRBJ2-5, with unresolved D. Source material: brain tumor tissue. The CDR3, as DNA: TGTGCCAGCAGTTGGGACCAAGAGACCCAGTACTTC. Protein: CASSWDQETQYF.